This T cell receptor beta chain was documented in a study of T cell responses to AZD1222 COVID-19 vaccine. Findings and limits, study-wide: At baseline, seropositivity was found in only six or seven AZD1222 recipients.

Germline V gives CDR1 SNHLY, CDR2 FYNNEI. The CDR3 consists of 11 residues. The V end lost 6 bases, the J end lost 5 bases, and 8 bases lay between the germline ends. Assay used: immunoSEQ multiplex PCR; TCRdb lists only in-frame clones, some missing. The sample lists roughly 200,000 clones; 88% were seen once. For this clone: Its antigen is unknown.

The sequenced sample was peripheral blood, obtained on day 0 of AZD1222 vaccination. V and J are TRBV2 and TRBJ2-7; possibly TRBD1 or TRBD2 for D (5 bases each). The clonotype was recovered from an adult in good health. The CDR3 DNA reads as TGTGCCAGCAGGAGGGGACACGAGCAGTACTTC. Its translation is CASRRGHEQYF. Full variable domain (outside the CDR3, taken from reference TRBV2 and TRBJ2-7): EPEVTQTPSHQVTQMGQEVILRCVPISNHLYFYWYRQILGQKVEFLVSFYNNEISEKSEIFDDQFSVERPDGSNFTLKIRSTKLEDSAMYFCASRRGHEQYFGPGTRLTVT.